These T cell receptor beta chains were read from a single sample in a study of blood T cell repertoires in COVID-19. The repertoire was sequenced with immunoSEQ multiplex PCR; TCRdb's copy has only in-frame clones and lacks some. This repertoire shows about 63,000 clones, 87% found once; its top ten account for approximately 5%. Sequences were obtained from peripheral blood. These receptors all come from a man in his fifties or sixties with active COVID-19. Both conserved end residues are part of each CDR3. The D gene is left open where the match is weak. Rows give clone size only sometimes, using once, few, many, or a class for an expanded clone.

>.|.|TRBV29-1|TRBJ2-5
CSAGEETQYF
TGCAGCGCAGGGGAAGAGACCCAGTACTTC
>TRBD1|.|TRBV2|TRBJ2-7
CASSVQGSTYEQYF
TGTGCCAGCAGTGTACAGGGGTCGACCTACGAGCAGTACTTC
>.|.|TRBV7-3|TRBJ2-1
CASSPGSGNNEQFF
TGTGCCAGCAGCCCCGGCAGCGGCAACAATGAGCAGTTCTTC
>TRBD1|.|TRBV6-2/TRBV6-3|TRBJ1-2
CASSPDRGTFYGYTF
TGTGCCAGCAGCCCCGACAGGGGGACCTTCTATGGCTACACCTTC
>TRBD2|.|TRBV18|TRBJ2-2
CASSPVVAGTGELFF
TGTGCCAGCTCACCAGTGGTAGCGGGCACCGGGGAGCTGTTTTTT
>TRBD1|.|TRBV7-6|TRBJ1-6
CASSPRTGRNSPLHF
TGTGCCAGCAGCCCGAGGACAGGGAGGAATTCACCCCTCCACTTT
>.|.|TRBV7-8|TRBJ1-6
CASSLPSENSPLHF
TGTGCCAGCAGCTTACCGTCGGAGAATTCACCCCTCCACTTT
>.|.|TRBV6-5|TRBJ1-1
CASSPQENTEAFF
TGTGCCAGCAGTCCGCAGGAGAACACTGAAGCTTTCTTT
>TRBD2|.|TRBV28|TRBJ2-1
CASSIPSGSSYNEQFF
TGTGCCAGCAGTATCCCTAGCGGGAGTAGCTACAATGAGCAGTTCTTC
>.|.|TRBV11-1|TRBJ2-7
CASSDPGARGTYEQYF
TGTGCCAGCAGCGACCCAGGGGCGCGGGGGACCTACGAGCAGTACTTC
>TRBD1|.|TRBV19|TRBJ2-3
CAAGTGPTDTQYF
TGTGCCGCCGGGACAGGCCCCACAGATACGCAGTATTTT
>.|.|TRBV6-2/TRBV6-3|TRBJ2-7
CASSLYHEQYF
TGTGCCAGCAGTTTATATCACGAGCAGTACTTC
>.|.|TRBV4-3|TRBJ2-5
CASSRTLGRGQETQYF
TGCGCCAGCAGCCGAACACTAGGAAGAGGGCAAGAGACCCAGTACTTC
>TRBD1|.|TRBV7-2|TRBJ2-1
CASSLALGQEGTLRTNEQFF
TGTGCCAGCAGCTTAGCGTTGGGACAGGAAGGGACTCTCAGGACGAATGAGCAGTTCTTC
>.|.|TRBV20-1|TRBJ1-4
CSASSPGGIIGEKLFF
TGCAGTGCTAGTAGTCCCGGAGGCATTATAGGTGAAAAACTGTTTTTT
>TRBD1|.|TRBV19|TRBJ1-2
CASSIVADRGLANYGYTF
TGTGCCAGTAGTATCGTGGCGGACAGGGGGTTAGCTAACTATGGCTACACCTTC
>.|.|TRBV9|TRBJ1-2
CASSVGRGANYGYTF
TGTGCCAGCAGCGTAGGGAGGGGAGCTAACTATGGCTACACCTTC
>.|.|TRBV9|TRBJ1-4
CASSVAPGGANEKLFF
TGTGCCAGCAGCGTAGCTCCGGGAGGGGCTAATGAAAAACTGTTTTTT
>.|.|TRBV7-2|TRBJ2-5
CASSPRPWREGETQYF
TGTGCCAGCAGCCCCCGCCCGTGGCGGGAAGGAGAGACCCAGTACTTC
>.|.|TRBV6-5|TRBJ2-3
CASRTIWTSTDTQYF
TGTGCCAGCAGGACCATATGGACTAGCACAGATACGCAGTATTTT
>.|.|TRBV4-2|TRBJ1-2
CASSQDPENYGYTF
TGTGCCAGCAGCCAAGATCCGGAGAACTATGGCTACACCTTC
>TRBD1|.|TRBV18|TRBJ2-7
CASSPRTGTAYEQYF
TGTGCCAGCTCTCCCCGGACAGGTACAGCCTACGAGCAGTACTTC
>TRBD1|.|TRBV28|TRBJ1-2
CASSGQGLDNYGYTF
TGTGCCAGCAGTGGACAGGGGCTCGATAACTATGGCTACACCTTC
>.|.|TRBV30|TRBJ1-2
CAWTLRSSHTF
TGTGCCTGGACGCTCCGATCCAGTCACACCTTC
>TRBD1|few|TRBV11-2|TRBJ1-2
CASSPGGRGHYGYTF
TGTGCCAGCAGCCCTGGCGGCAGGGGGCACTATGGCTACACCTTC
>TRBD2|.|TRBV2|TRBJ2-1
CASRGAGGDEQFF
TGTGCCAGCAGAGGGGCCGGGGGGGATGAGCAGTTCTTC
>.|.|TRBV4-1|TRBJ2-6
CASSQDRSSGANVLTF
TGCGCCAGCAGCCAAGATCGGTCTTCCGGGGCCAACGTCCTGACTTTC
>.|.|TRBV20-1|TRBJ2-1
CSGERYNEQFF
TGCAGTGGGGAGCGATACAATGAGCAGTTCTTC
>TRBD1|.|TRBV28|TRBJ1-1
CASSPPEGAGTEAFF
TGTGCCAGCAGTCCCCCCGAGGGGGCGGGCACTGAAGCTTTCTTT
>.|.|TRBV3-1/TRBV3-2|TRBJ2-5
CASSLKSGLKTQYF
TGTGCCAGCAGCCTTAAATCAGGTCTGAAGACCCAGTACTTC
>.|.|TRBV11-1|TRBJ1-1
CASSVKGSGRAFF
TGTGCCAGCAGCGTCAAGGGGTCCGGTAGAGCTTTCTTT
>TRBD2|.|TRBV7-3|TRBJ2-1
CASSLTSAGGRFNEQFF
TGTGCCAGCAGCTTAACGTCGGCGGGAGGGCGTTTTAATGAGCAGTTCTTC